This TCR beta chain was retrieved from a study of long-term antiretroviral therapy in people with HIV. Study-wide results and limits: The range of CDR3 lengths in HIV repertoires proved narrower than that found in controls.

immunoSEQ v3.0 was run at survey level. Profiled with immunoSEQ multiplex PCR; TCRdb holds only in-frame clones, not every one. The table includes 15,000 or so clones, 79% detected once. Worth noting for this clone: What it recognizes is unknown.

The CDR3 length is 16 residues. V lost 5 bases, J lost 0 bases, and 11 bases lay in between. In germline, CDR1 is MDHEN, CDR2 SYDVKM. This rearrangement joins TRBV28 to TRBJ1-6; D gene uncertain. The source is a man aged 25-45 years with HIV. The material was unsorted PBMCs, obtained at the start of antiretroviral therapy. CDR3 nucleotide sequence: TGTGCCAGCAGTCCAACAAAACTCTCCTATAATTCACCCCTCCACTTT. Residues: CASSPTKLSYNSPLHF.